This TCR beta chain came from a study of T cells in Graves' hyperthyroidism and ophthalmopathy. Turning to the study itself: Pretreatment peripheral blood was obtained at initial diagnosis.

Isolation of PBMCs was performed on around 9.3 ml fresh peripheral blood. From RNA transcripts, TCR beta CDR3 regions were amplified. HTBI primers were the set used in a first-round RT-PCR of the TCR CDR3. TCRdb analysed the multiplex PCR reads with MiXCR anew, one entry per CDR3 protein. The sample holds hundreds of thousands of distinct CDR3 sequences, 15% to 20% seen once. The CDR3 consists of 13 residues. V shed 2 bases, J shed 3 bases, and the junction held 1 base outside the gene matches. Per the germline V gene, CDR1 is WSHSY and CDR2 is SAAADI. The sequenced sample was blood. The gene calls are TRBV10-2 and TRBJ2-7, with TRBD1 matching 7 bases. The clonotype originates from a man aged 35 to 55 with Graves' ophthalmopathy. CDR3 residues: CASSEGQVYEQYF. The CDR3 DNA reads TGCGCCAGCAGTGAGGGACAGGTCTACGAGCAGTACTTC.